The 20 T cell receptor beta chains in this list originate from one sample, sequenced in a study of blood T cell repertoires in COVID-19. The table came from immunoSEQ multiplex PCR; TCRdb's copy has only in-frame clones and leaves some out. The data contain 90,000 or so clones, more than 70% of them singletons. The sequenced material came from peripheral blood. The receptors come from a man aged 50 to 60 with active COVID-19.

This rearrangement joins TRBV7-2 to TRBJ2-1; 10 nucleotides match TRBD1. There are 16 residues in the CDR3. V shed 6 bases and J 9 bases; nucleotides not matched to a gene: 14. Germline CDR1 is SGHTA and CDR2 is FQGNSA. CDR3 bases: TGTGCCAGCAGTCGACACACGGGACAGGGGATGGGTGAGCAGTTCTTC. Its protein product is CASSRHTGQGMGEQFF.

The CDR3 DNA reads TGTGCCAGCAGTTGGGGGGGTTCCCATTCACCCCTCCACTTT. Amino acid sequence: CASSWGGSHSPLHF. The chain uses TRBV28 and TRBJ1-6; TRBD1 is a possible D gene (5 bases). There are 14 residues in the CDR3. V was pared by 4 bases and J by 8 bases, with 12 bases between. Germline lookup yields CDR1 MDHEN and CDR2 SYDVKM.

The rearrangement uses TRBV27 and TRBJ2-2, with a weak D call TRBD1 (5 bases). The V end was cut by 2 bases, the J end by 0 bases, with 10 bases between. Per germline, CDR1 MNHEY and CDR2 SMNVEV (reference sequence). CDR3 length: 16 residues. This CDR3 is CASSLGAGANTGELFF. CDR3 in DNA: TGTGCCAGCAGTTTAGGGGCAGGAGCGAACACCGGGGAGCTGTTTTTT.

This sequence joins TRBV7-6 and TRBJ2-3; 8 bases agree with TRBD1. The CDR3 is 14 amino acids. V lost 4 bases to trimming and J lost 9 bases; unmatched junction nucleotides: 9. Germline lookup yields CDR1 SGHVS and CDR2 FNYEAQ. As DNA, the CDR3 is TGTGCCAGCAGCTCTCGAGGACAGGGAAGAACGCAGTATTTT. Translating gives CASSSRGQGRTQYF.

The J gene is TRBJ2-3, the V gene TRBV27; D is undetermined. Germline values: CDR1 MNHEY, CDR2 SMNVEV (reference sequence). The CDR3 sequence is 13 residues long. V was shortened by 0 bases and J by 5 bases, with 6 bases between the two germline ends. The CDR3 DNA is TGTGCCAGCAGTTTATCTCCGGGAGATACGCAGTATTTT. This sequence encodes CASSLSPGDTQYF.

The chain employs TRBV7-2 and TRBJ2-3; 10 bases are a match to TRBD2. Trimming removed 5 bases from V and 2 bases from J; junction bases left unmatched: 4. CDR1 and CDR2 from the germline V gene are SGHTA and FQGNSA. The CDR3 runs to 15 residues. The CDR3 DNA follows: TGTGCCAGCAGCCCAGCGGGAGGGGACACAGATACGCAGTATTTT. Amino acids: CASSPAGGDTDTQYF.

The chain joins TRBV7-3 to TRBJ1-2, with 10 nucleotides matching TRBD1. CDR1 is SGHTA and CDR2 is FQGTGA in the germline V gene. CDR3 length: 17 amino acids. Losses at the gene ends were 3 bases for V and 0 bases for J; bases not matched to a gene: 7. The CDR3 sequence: CASSFSTGGSTNYGYTF. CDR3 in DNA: TGTGCCAGCAGCTTCTCGACAGGGGGCTCCACTAACTATGGCTACACCTTC.

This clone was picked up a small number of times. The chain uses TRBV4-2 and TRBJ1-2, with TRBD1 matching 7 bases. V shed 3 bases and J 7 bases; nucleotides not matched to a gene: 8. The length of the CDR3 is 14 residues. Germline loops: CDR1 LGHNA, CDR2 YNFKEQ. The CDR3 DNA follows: TGTGCCAGCAGCCACAGTGGGACAGTGCGTGGCTACACCTTC. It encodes CASSHSGTVRGYTF.

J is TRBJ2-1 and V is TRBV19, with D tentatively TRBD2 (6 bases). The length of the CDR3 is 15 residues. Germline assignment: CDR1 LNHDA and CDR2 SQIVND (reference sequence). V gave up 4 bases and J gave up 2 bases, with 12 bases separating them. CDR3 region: CASSTSAGTYNEQFF. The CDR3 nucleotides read TGTGCCAGTAGTACTAGCGCCGGGACCTACAATGAGCAGTTCTTC.

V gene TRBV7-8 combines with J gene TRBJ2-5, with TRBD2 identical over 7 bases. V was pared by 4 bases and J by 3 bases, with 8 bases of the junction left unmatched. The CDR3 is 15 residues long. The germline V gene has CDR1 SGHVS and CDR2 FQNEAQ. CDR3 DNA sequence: TGTGCCAGCAGCTCCATTACAAGCGGGAAAGAGACCCAGTACTTC. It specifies CASSSITSGKETQYF.

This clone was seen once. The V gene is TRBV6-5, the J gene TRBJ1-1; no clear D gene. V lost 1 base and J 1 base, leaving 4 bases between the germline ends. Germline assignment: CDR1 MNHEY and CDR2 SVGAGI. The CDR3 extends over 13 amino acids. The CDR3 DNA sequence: TGTGCCAGCAGTTACTTAGCGAACACTGAAGCTTTCTTT. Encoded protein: CASSYLANTEAFF.

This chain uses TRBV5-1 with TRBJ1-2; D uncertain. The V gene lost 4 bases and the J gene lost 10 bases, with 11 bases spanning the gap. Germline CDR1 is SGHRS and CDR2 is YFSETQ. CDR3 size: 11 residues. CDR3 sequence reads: CASSSPGSYTF. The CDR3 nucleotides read TGCGCCAGCAGCAGTCCGGGGTCCTACACCTTC.

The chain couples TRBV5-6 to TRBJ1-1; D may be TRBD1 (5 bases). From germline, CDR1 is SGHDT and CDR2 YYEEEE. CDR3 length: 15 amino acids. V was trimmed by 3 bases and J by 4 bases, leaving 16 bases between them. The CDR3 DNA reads TGTGCCAGCAGCTCCATGGTGGGGCCGGGCACTGAAGCTTTCTTT. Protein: CASSSMVGPGTEAFF.

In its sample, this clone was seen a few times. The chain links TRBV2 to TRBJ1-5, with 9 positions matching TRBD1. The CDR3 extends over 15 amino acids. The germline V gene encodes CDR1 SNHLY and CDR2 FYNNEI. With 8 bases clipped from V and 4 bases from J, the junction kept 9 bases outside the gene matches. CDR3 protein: CASSLGQGNNQPQHF. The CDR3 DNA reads TGTGCCAGCTCCCTGGGACAGGGCAATAATCAGCCCCAGCATTTT.

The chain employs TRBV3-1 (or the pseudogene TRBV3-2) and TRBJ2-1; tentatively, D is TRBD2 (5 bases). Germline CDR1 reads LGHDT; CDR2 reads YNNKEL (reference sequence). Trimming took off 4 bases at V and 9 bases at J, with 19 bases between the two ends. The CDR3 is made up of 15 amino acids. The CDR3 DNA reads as TGTGCCAGCAGCCCCGGCCGAGGGCAAAAGGGTGAGCAGTTCTTC. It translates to CASSPGRGQKGEQFF.

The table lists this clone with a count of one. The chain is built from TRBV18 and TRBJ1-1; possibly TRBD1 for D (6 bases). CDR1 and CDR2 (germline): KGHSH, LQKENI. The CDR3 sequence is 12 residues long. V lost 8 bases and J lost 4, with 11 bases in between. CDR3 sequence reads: CASKRGGTEAFF. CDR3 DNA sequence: TGTGCCAGCAAGAGGGGGGGCACTGAAGCTTTCTTT.

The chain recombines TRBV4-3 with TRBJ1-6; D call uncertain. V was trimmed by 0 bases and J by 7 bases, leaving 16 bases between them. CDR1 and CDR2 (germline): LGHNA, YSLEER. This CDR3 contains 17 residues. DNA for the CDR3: TGCGCCAGCAGCCAAGAGACACAGTTAACCCTCAATTCACCCCTCCACTTT. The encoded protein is CASSQETQLTLNSPLHF.

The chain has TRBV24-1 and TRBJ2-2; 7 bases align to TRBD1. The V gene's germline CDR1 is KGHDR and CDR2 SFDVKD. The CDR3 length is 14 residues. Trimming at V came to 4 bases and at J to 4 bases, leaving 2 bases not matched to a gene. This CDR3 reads CATSEPGGTGELFF. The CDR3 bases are TGTGCCACCAGTGAGCCAGGGGGCACCGGGGAGCTGTTTTTT.

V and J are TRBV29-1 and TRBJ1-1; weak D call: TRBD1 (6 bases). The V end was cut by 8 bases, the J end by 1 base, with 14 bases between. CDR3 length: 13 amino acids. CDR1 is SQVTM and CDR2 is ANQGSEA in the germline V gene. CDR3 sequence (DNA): TGCAGCCTTACTACAGGGCGGAACACTGAAGCTTTCTTT. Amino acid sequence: CSLTTGRNTEAFF.

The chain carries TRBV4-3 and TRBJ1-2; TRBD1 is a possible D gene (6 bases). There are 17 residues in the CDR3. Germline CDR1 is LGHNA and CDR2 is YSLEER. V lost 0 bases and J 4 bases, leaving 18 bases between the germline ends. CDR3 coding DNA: TGCGCCAGCAGCCAAGATTCAGAACAGGGTCTCATCTATGGCTACACCTTC. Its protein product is CASSQDSEQGLIYGYTF.